Presented here are 4 T cell receptor beta chains from one specimen sequenced in a study of sequential checkpoint blockade in melanoma. Assay: immunoSEQ multiplex PCR; the TCRdb copy retains only in-frame clones and omits some. The data show approximately 31,000 clones, around 88% seen once. Treatment specified: randomized to nivolumab then ipilimumab (arm A) or the reverse (arm B). Sequencing was performed on CD8+ T cells sorted from blood (inferred from file names), taken from a patient given nivolumab and ipilimumab in sequence. These TCRs come from a human donor with melanoma.

Only a few counts were recorded for this clone. The gene calls are TRBV6-5 and TRBJ1-1; a weak D match, TRBD1 (5 bases). CDR3 size: 14 residues. CDR1 and CDR2 (germline): MNHEY, SVGAGI. Trimming pared 0 bases from V and 6 bases from J, leaving 11 bases between. CDR3 sequence: CASSYSLGGAEAFF. In nucleotides, the CDR3 is TGTGCCAGCAGTTACTCGTTGGGGGGGGCTGAAGCTTTCTTT.

The CDR3 DNA reads TGTGCCAGCAGCGGCCCGGCGGGGGGGAAAATCTACGAGCAGTACTTC. Translation gives CASSGPAGGKIYEQYF. The V and J genes are TRBV9 and TRBJ2-7; 9 nucleotides agree with TRBD2. V dropped 3 bases and J dropped 3; count of bases not matched to a gene: 10. Germline CDR1 is SGDLS and CDR2 is YYNGEE. The CDR3 extends over 16 amino acids.

The rearrangement links TRBV4-1 to TRBJ1-2, with a weak D call TRBD1 (5 bases). The CDR3 is 14 amino acids. Germline V lookup: CDR1 MGHRA, CDR2 YSYEKL. V dropped 4 bases and J dropped 4 bases, with 13 bases sitting between them. DNA of the CDR3: TGCGCCAGCAGCCTGGGGGGTAGTTCCTATGGCTACACCTTC. Residues: CASSLGGSSYGYTF.

J is TRBJ1-2 and V is TRBV5-4; D is undetermined. This CDR3 spans 15 amino acids. Germline CDR1 is SGHNT and CDR2 is YYREEE (reference sequence). Trimming cost V 3 bases and J 5 bases, with 17 bases left between them. CDR3 in DNA: TGTGCCAGCAGCTCCCCGGGAGTGGAATCTTATGGCTACACCTTC. This gives the protein CASSSPGVESYGYTF.